The sequence of this TCR beta chain was determined in a study of spatial heterogeneity in lung cancer. TCRdb analysed the 5' RACE reads with MiXCR anew, one entry per CDR3 protein. The data show just over 75,000 distinct CDR3 sequences, around 7.3% seen once. As to time point: sample taken at primary tumor resection. Between the trimmed V and J ends, which lost 4 bases and 7 bases, there was a span of 16 bases. Germline values: CDR1 LNHDA, CDR2 SQIVND (reference sequence). There are 15 residues in the CDR3. The sequencing used PBMCs, collected at surgery. The clonotype originates from a male donor with early-stage non-small cell lung cancer. This chain uses TRBV19 with TRBJ1-4, with D possibly being TRBD1 (6 bases). The CDR3 DNA reads as TGTGCCAGTAGTAGCCCCCCTGGGGGGCGTGAAAAACTGTTTTTT. This gives the protein CASSSPPGGREKLFF.